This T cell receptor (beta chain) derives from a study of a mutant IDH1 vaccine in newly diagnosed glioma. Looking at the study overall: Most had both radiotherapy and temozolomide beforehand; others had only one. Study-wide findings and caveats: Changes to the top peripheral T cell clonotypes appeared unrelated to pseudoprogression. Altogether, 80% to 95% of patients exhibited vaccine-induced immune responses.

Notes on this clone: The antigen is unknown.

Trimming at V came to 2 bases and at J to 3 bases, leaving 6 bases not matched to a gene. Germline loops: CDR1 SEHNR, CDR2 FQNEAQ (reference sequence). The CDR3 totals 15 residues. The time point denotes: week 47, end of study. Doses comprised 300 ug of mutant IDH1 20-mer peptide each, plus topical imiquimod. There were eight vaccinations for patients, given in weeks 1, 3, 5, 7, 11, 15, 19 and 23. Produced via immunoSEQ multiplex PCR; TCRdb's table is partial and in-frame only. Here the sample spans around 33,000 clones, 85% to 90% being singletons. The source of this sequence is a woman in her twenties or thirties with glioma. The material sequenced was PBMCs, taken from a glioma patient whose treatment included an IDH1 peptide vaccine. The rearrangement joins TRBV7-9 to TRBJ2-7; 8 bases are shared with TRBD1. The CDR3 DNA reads TGTGCCAGCAGCTTATTGGCAGGGGGCATCTACGAGCAGTACTTC. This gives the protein CASSLLAGGIYEQYF. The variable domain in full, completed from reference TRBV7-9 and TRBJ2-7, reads DTGVSQNPRHKITKRGQNVTFRCDPISEHNRLYWYRQTLGQGPEFLTYFQNEAQLEKSRLLSDRFSAERPKGSFSTLEIQRTEQGDSAMYLCASSLLAGGIYEQYFGPGTRLTVT.